A single sample gave rise to the 7 T cell receptor beta chains below, sequenced in a study of blood T cell repertoires in COVID-19. Data came from immunoSEQ multiplex PCR; TCRdb stores just in-frame clones and leaves some out. The sample lists 350,000 to 400,000 clones; roughly 90% were seen once. Material for sequencing was PBMCs or T cells enriched from blood (not recorded which). Source of these receptors: a woman aged 30 to 39 who had recovered from COVID-19.

The chain carries TRBV10-1 and TRBJ2-7; D remains ambiguous. The ends were cut back, 7 bases at V and 3 bases at J, with 22 bases in the middle. Germline V CDR1 and CDR2: WNHNN, SYGVQD (reference sequence). This CDR3 has 16 residues. The CDR3 here is CASTEPYSGSNYEQYF. The DNA for the CDR3 is TGCGCCAGCACCGAACCTTACAGTGGAAGTAACTACGAGCAGTACTTC.

The chain links TRBV11-2 to TRBJ2-7; perhaps TRBD1 as D (5 bases). The CDR3 is 13 residues long. Germline-derived CDR1 and CDR2 are SGHAT and FQNNGV. The V end was cut by 3 bases, the J end by 2 bases, with 8 bases between. The CDR3 loop is CASSFTGAYEQYF. CDR3 sequence (DNA): TGTGCCAGCAGCTTTACAGGAGCCTACGAGCAGTACTTC.

The chain links TRBV18 to TRBJ1-1; D is uncertain. Trimming removed 2 bases from V and 7 bases from J, with 11 bases in between. From germline, CDR1 is KGHSH and CDR2 LQKENI. The CDR3 length is 13 residues. DNA of the CDR3: TGTGCCAGCTCACCAAGTCAGGATGGTGAAGCTTTCTTT. It specifies CASSPSQDGEAFF.

The chain recombines TRBV19 with TRBJ2-3, with a possible D match to TRBD2 (6 bases). Trimming removed 4 bases at V and 2 bases at J, with 13 bases between. CDR1 and CDR2 from the germline V gene are LNHDA and SQIVND (reference sequence). The CDR3 has 15 amino acids. The chain's CDR3 is CASSRLAALTDTQYF. The CDR3 nucleotides read TGTGCCAGTAGTAGATTAGCGGCCCTCACAGATACGCAGTATTTT.

For the CDR3, the DNA is TGTGCCAGCCTAGCATCAAGGTCCCAAGATGGGGGAGTCCCTACTAGCGGGAGGTTGTATGAGCAGTTCTTC. Protein sequence: CASLASRSQDGGVPTSGRLYEQFF. The V gene is TRBV2, the J gene TRBJ2-1; TRBD2 aligns across 12 bases. The CDR3 consists of 24 residues. CDR1 SNHLY and CDR2 FYNNEI come from the germline V gene. V lost 8 bases to trimming and J lost 8 bases; unmatched junction nucleotides: 37.

The gene calls are TRBV11-3 and TRBJ2-1; 10 bases are shared with TRBD1. The CDR3 sequence is 14 residues long. With 4 bases clipped from V and 6 bases from J, the junction kept 3 bases outside the gene matches. The V gene's germline CDR1 is SGHNT and CDR2 YENEEA. The CDR3 protein is CASSSRTGGNEQFF. The CDR3 DNA reads TGTGCCAGCAGCTCCCGGACAGGGGGCAATGAGCAGTTCTTC.

This clone was recorded only once. The sample holds other DNA sequences that translate to the same CDR3. The V gene is TRBV18, the J gene TRBJ1-2; TRBD1 aligns across 7 bases. Losses at the gene ends were 6 bases for V and 3 bases for J; bases not matched to a gene: 4. Per the germline V gene, CDR1 is KGHSH and CDR2 is LQKENI. This CDR3 region has 13 residues. This CDR3 reads CASSPGTDYGYTF. Here the CDR3 DNA reads TGTGCCAGCTCTCCCGGGACAGACTATGGCTACACCTTC.